The source of this T cell receptor (beta chain) is a study of blood T cell repertoires in COVID-19. For the study at large: The United States, Italy and Spain supplied acute and convalescent COVID-19 samples. Sample material is recorded as cDNA or gDNA derived from T cells, B-cell-depleted T cells, or PBMCs.

The V gene lost 3 bases and the J gene lost 4 bases, with 12 bases spanning the gap. The CDR3 loop spans 15 amino acids. The germline V gene has CDR1 LGHDT and CDR2 YNNKEL (reference sequence). Original analysis: Nucleated cell number was recorded as an estimate derived from reference gene primer amplification. The repertoire was sequenced with immunoSEQ multiplex PCR; TCRdb's copy has only in-frame clones and lacks some. That table furnishes V, J and clone size, whereas the DNA furnished D and trimming. The table records around 160,000 clones, approximately 84% of them present only once. This receptor was taken from a woman aged 80 or older with acute or convalescent COVID-19. The J gene is TRBJ1-4, the V gene TRBV3-1 (or the pseudogene TRBV3-2), with no clear D. The sequenced sample was peripheral blood. This CDR3 is CASSQTYTSNEKLFF. The CDR3 DNA is TGTGCCAGCAGCCAGACTTACACGAGTAATGAAAAACTGTTTTTT.